This TCR beta chain was captured by sequencing in a study of blood T cell repertoires in COVID-19. Overall study: The study drew acute and convalescent COVID-19 samples from the United States, Italy and Spain. PBMCs, B-cell-depleted T cells, or T cells provided the cDNA or gDNA that made up the material.

Under the authors' procedure: Amplification from reference gene primers served as the basis for estimated nucleated cell counts. Assay: immunoSEQ multiplex PCR; the TCRdb copy retains only in-frame clones and omits some. The D gene and trimming were derived from the DNA, and the V and J assignments and clone size from that table. This table holds roughly 150,000 clones, roughly 82% found once. The germline V gene has CDR1 SGHRS and CDR2 YFSETQ. This CDR3 has 15 residues. The trim removed 3 bases at V and 4 bases at J, leaving 4 bases unmatched. Input material: peripheral blood. The TCR comes from a woman aged 45-59 years in a cohort sampled during active or convalescent COVID-19. V is TRBV5-1 and J is TRBJ2-6; TRBD1 agrees at 7 bases. CDR3 loop: CASSWGQTGANVLTF. CDR3 in DNA: TGCGCCAGCAGCTGGGGACAGACCGGGGCCAACGTCCTGACTTTC. Complete variable domain (other parts from reference TRBV5-1 and TRBJ2-6): KAGVTQTPRYLIKTRGQQVTLSCSPISGHRSVSWYQQTPGQGLQFLFEYFSETQRNKGNFPGRFSGRQFSNSRSEMNVSTLELGDSALYLCASSWGQTGANVLTFGAGSRLTVL.